This T cell receptor (beta chain) appears in the sequencing data of a study of a mutant IDH1 vaccine in newly diagnosed glioma. On the study more broadly: Treated patients showed a male proportion of around 60%, a female proportion of approximately 40%, and a mean age of about 44 years. Patients previously underwent radiotherapy, temozolomide, or both, and most underwent both. Visit V12 happened at week 35; visit V13 happened at week 47.

Time point described: week 47, end of study. Vaccination comprised doses that each held 300 ug of mutant IDH1 20-mer peptide, plus topical imiquimod. On this clone: Antigen specificity is unknown.

Germline V gives CDR1 MNHEY, CDR2 SMNVEV (reference sequence). V dropped 5 bases and J dropped 6 bases, with 14 bases sitting between them. The CDR3 loop spans 14 amino acids. The data were produced by immunoSEQ multiplex PCR, yet TCRdb's version contains in-frame clones alone and is incomplete. The sample lists about 56,000 clones; roughly four fifths were seen once. Points from the study as a whole: Alterations occurring in top peripheral T cell clonotypes seemed unrelated to pseudoprogression.

This clonotype originated in a woman aged 45-65 years with glioma. The J gene is TRBJ2-1, the V gene TRBV27; D possibly corresponds to TRBD2 (5 bases). This material consisted of PBMCs, taken from a glioma patient whose treatment included an IDH1 peptide vaccine. In DNA, the CDR3 is TGTGCCAGCAGTCCCCAGGACTGGAGCAATGAGCAGTTCTTC. Translating it yields CASSPQDWSNEQFF.